This T cell receptor (beta chain) was found in a study of T cell clusters in autoimmune cytopenias (dated by TCRdb to between 2019 and 2020). A note on the overall study: Per sample, TRB sequencing gave a median depth of about 54,000 reads and a median of approximately 2,400 distinct TRB clonotypes. The goal of the study was to determine whether autoimmune cytopenia patients have a disease-specific immune repertoire signature that could serve as a blood-based biomarker. Alongside healthy, CLL and autoimmune hepatitis controls, autoimmune cytopenia patients had their peripheral blood TRB and IGH repertoires sequenced at active disease and again during treatment follow-up.

Worth noting for this clonotype: The antigen it binds to is not known.

TRB rearrangements were amplified by multiplex PCR following a touch-down protocol, with the TRB-A and TRB-B primer pools mixed in one tube. Two consecutive PCR reactions with Phusion HS II polymerase added Illumina adapters and sample indices to the amplicons. The amplicons were purified from gel with the NucleoSpin Gel and PCR Clean-up kit, after which the amplicons were quantified by Qubit and checked for quality on an Agilent 2100 Bioanalyzer. Sequencing of the libraries was done on an Illumina MiSeq with paired-end, single-indexed, 600-cycle runs. Regarding the original processing steps: MiXCR version 2.1.12, together with the default MiXCR reference library, was used to align and assemble the TRB reads. A clone was defined by each unique CDR3 nucleotide sequence, and the analysis included only productive sequences with two or more reads. Repertoire diversity was assessed with alpha-parameterized diversity profiles (alpha 0 to 5), including the Shannon (alpha 1) and Simpson (alpha 2) indices, which were computed with an R script. The tcR package was used to compute combinatorial TRB VJ usage, and cohorts were compared on this usage by principal component analysis with ade4. TCRbeta CDR3s were clustered with GLIPH on cohort pairs matched by age and read depth, and cluster frequencies were compared by Wilcoxon test. TCRdb reprocessed the reads, and each CDR3 protein sequence is entered once, without DNA. TCRdb, rather than the study authors, made the V and J calls. The sample's records list some 7,600 distinct CDR3 sequences. Approximately 3.1% of the sample is in the top ten clones.

For each sample, TRB amplification used about 0.25 ug of peripheral blood genomic DNA, equal to some 37,000 genome equivalents. Results and caveats for the whole study, not just this receptor: The TRB repertoire shifts, including less even repertoires in secondary cytopenia and CLL, mostly reflected lymphoma bias and not autoimmunity. The cluster-lack signature was not seen for secondary cytopenia versus CLL, apparently masked by the dominant lymphoma-associated repertoire. GLIPH suggested that primary autoimmune cytopenia patients lacked physiological T cell clusters: 51 clusters were exclusive to healthy donors versus 17 exclusive to patients. The T cell clusters were defined in silico only, and their functional role remained to be validated experimentally. Healthy donors showed 2.5 to 3.5-fold more exclusive TRB clusters than active autoimmune hepatitis patients, consistent with an autoimmunity-wide signature.

The cysteine opens and the phenylalanine closes a CDR3 of 13 amino acids. DNA is not recorded here. In the germline V gene, CDR1 corresponds to SGHDT and CDR2 to YYEEEE. The chain joins TRBV5-6 to TRBJ1-1. This TCR derives from a human donor with an autoimmune cytopenia or autoimmune hepatitis (not recorded which). Material: peripheral blood. The encoded CDR3 is CASSLVANTEAFF.